These 8 T cell receptor beta chains were sequenced from one sample in a study of blood T cells in healthy people across ages. A second about 6 to 11 cycle PCR used barcoded and J-beta primers. TCRdb used MiXCR to reprocess the 5' RACE reads, holding one entry per CDR3 protein. The sample records roughly 700,000 distinct CDR3 sequences, roughly 25% being singletons. These same data were also listed under a study on T cells of mothers and their children.

Specimen: blood. The receptors were sampled from a boy between 5 and 17 years old in good health.

This clonotype has at least ten counts. The rearrangement uses TRBV7-2 and TRBJ2-5; TRBD2 aligns across 7 bases. This CDR3 comprises 14 residues. Germline trimming cut 2 bases from V and 0 bases from J; bases unmatched to any gene: 0. Germline CDR1 and CDR2: SGHTA and FQGNSA. The CDR3 DNA follows: TGTGCCAGCAGCTTACGGGGGGACCAAGAGACCCAGTACTTC. Protein sequence: CASSLRGDQETQYF.

In its sample, this clonotype was seen a few times. V usage is TRBV20-1 and J usage is TRBJ2-7; D is possibly TRBD1 (5 bases). Trimming removed 0 bases from V and 2 bases from J, with 11 bases in between. The CDR3 consists of 14 residues. Germline CDR1 and CDR2: DFQATT and SNEGSKA (reference sequence). CDR3 in amino acids: CSARDLRGTYEQYF. The CDR3 bases are TGCAGTGCTAGAGACCTTAGGGGCACCTACGAGCAGTACTTC.

This clonotype was observed a few times. The chain is built from TRBV12-3 or TRBV12-4 and TRBJ1-4; D is perhaps TRBD1 (6 bases). CDR3 length equals 16 residues. The ends were cut back, 6 bases at V and 3 bases at J, with 17 bases in the middle. This CDR3 reads CASSPGQLVPNEKLFF. CDR3 in DNA: TGTGCCAGCAGCCCTGGACAGTTGGTCCCTAATGAAAAACTGTTTTTT.

The chain recombines TRBV28 with TRBJ2-7; a possible D gene is TRBD2 (5 bases). V was trimmed by 8 bases and J by 0 bases, leaving 11 bases between them. Germline V lookup: CDR1 MDHEN, CDR2 SYDVKM. The CDR3 runs to 13 residues. CDR3 sequence (DNA): TGTGCCAGCCTTAATAGCGTCTCCTACGAGCAGTACTTC. Its protein product is CASLNSVSYEQYF.

The rearrangement links TRBV7-9 to TRBJ1-2; TRBD1 agrees at 7 bases. The CDR3 extends over 17 amino acids. Trimming removed 5 bases from V and 4 bases from J; junction bases left unmatched: 16. In germline, CDR1 is SEHNR, CDR2 FQNEAQ (reference sequence). CDR3 nucleotides: TGTGCCAGCAGCCCAGCAGCCGGGACAGTGGATTTCTATGGCTACACCTTC. The encoded protein is CASSPAAGTVDFYGYTF. The whole variable domain, filled in from reference TRBV7-9 and TRBJ1-2, reads DTGVSQNPRHKITKRGQNVTFRCDPISEHNRLYWYRQTLGQGPEFLTYFQNEAQLEKSRLLSDRFSAERPKGSFSTLEIQRTEQGDSAMYLCASSPAAGTVDFYGYTFGSGTRLTVV.

The chain employs TRBV3-1 and TRBJ2-1; 10 bases are a match to TRBD2. CDR1 is LGHDT and CDR2 is YNNKEL in the germline V gene (reference sequence). The J segment lost 6 bases and the V segment lost 1 base, leaving 3 bases of the junction unmatched. CDR3 length: 15 amino acids. CDR3 DNA sequence: TGTGCCAGCAGCCAAGCCCTAGCGGGAGTCAATGAGCAGTTCTTC. Encoded protein: CASSQALAGVNEQFF.

This clonotype was counted only a few times. V is TRBV7-6 and J is TRBJ2-3; no reliable D call. This CDR3 is 16 amino acids long. Germline V gene data show CDR1 as SGHVS and CDR2 as FNYEAQ. Trimming cost V 5 bases and J 1 base, with 16 bases left between them. CDR3 in DNA: TGTGCCAGCAGCCTCTTCGACGGAGAGGGCACAGATACGCAGTATTTT. The encoded protein is CASSLFDGEGTDTQYF. Filled out from reference TRBV7-6 and TRBJ2-3, the complete variable domain reads GAGVSQSPRYKVTKRGQDVALRCDPISGHVSLYWYRQALGQGPEFLTYFNYEAQQDKSGLPNDRFSAERPEGSISTLTIQRTEQRDSAMYRCASSLFDGEGTDTQYFGPGTRLTVL.

Of note for this clonotype: At one end the junction does not follow the germline gene, possibly because of a read error. V usage is TRBV27 and J usage is TRBJ2-1; D may be TRBD2 (6 bases). Germline V gene data show CDR1 as MNHEY and CDR2 as SMNVEV (reference sequence). The CDR3 is 15 residues long. The chain's CDR3 is CASSLWGVSGNGQFF. The CDR3 DNA reads as TGTGCCAGCAGTTTATGGGGGGTTTCGGGGAATGGGCAGTTCTTC.